Listed below are T cell receptor beta chains from one sample, sequenced in a study of Graves' ophthalmopathy and Graves' hyperthyroidism. MiXCR, applied by TCRdb to the multiplex PCR reads, yields one record per CDR3 protein. The sample lists hundreds of thousands of distinct CDR3 sequences, 40% to 50% occurring once. Input material: peripheral blood. These receptors were collected from an adult man with Graves' ophthalmopathy. Each CDR3 is given with its conserved first and last residue. The D gene is left open where the match is weak. Rows may omit the clone size; those that give it use once, few, many or a size class.

clone size	D gene	V gene	J gene	CDR3 protein	CDR3 DNA
-	-	TRBV29-1	TRBJ2-1	CSSRGAGNEQFF	TGCAGCTCCCGGGGGGCGGGGAATGAGCAGTTCTTC
-	TRBD2	TRBV10-3	TRBJ2-7	CASSYGGGSYNEQYF	TGTGCCAGCAGTTACGGGGGGGGCTCCTACAATGAGCAGTACTTC
-	-	TRBV12-3/TRBV12-4	TRBJ1-2	CASSNYGYTF	TGTGCCAGCAGTAACTATGGCTACACCTTC
-	-	TRBV10-3	TRBJ2-5	CATGAGPRETQYF	TGTGCCACGGGAGCAGGGCCCCGGGAGACCCAGTACTTC
-	-	TRBV3-1	TRBJ1-1	CASSQNHGNTEAFF	TGTGCCAGCAGCCAAAACCATGGAAACACTGAAGCTTTCTTT
many	-	TRBV2	TRBJ2-6	CASSTSSGANVLTF	TGTGCCAGCAGTACGAGCTCTGGGGCCAACGTCCTGACTTTC
many	-	TRBV29-1	TRBJ1-1	CSVVRGNTEAFF	TGCAGCGTTGTTCGTGGGAACACTGAAGCTTTCTTT
few	TRBD1	TRBV29-1	TRBJ1-5	CSVWTGGSNQPQHF	TGCAGCGTTTGGACAGGGGGTAGCAATCAGCCCCAGCATTTT
-	-	TRBV7-3	TRBJ2-7	CASSTSGGKAGYEQYF	TGTGCCAGCAGCACCTCTGGCGGCAAGGCGGGCTACGAGCAGTACTTC
many	TRBD1	TRBV7-2	TRBJ1-5	CASSLEAGDRQPQHF	TGTGCCAGCAGCTTAGAGGCAGGGGACAGGCAGCCCCAGCATTTT
few	-	TRBV9	TRBJ2-5	CASSVNGVLLAETQYF	TGTGCCAGCAGCGTAAACGGGGTTTTACTAGCTGAGACCCAGTACTTC
-	TRBD1	TRBV14	TRBJ1-2	CASTPGGGYTF	TGTGCCAGCACCCCAGGGGGTGGCTACACCTTC
-	-	TRBV20-1	TRBJ1-2	CSARDGGRDGYTF	TGCAGTGCTAGAGACGGGGGAAGAGATGGCTACACCTTC
few	TRBD1	TRBV7-8	TRBJ1-2	CARIADRSRGYTF	TGTGCCAGAATCGCGGACAGGTCGAGGGGCTACACCTTC
-	TRBD2	TRBV7-9	TRBJ2-7	CASSLGHRRGFYEQYF	TGTGCCAGCAGCTTAGGACACCGGCGGGGGTTCTACGAGCAGTACTTC
-	-	TRBV6-4	TRBJ1-6	CASSEVASNSPLHF	TGTGCCAGCAGTGAGGTGGCCTCGAATTCACCCCTCCACTTT
many	-	TRBV10-3	TRBJ1-1	CAISGSSLNTEAFF	TGTGCCATCAGTGGGTCCAGCTTGAACACTGAAGCTTTCTTT
-	TRBD1	TRBV28	TRBJ1-2	CASSLEGAYYGYTF	TGTGCCAGCAGTTTAGAGGGGGCCTACTATGGCTACACCTTC
-	TRBD2	TRBV20-1	TRBJ2-7	CSVSTGRLAGGFYEQYF	TGCAGTGTCTCGACAGGGCGACTAGCGGGAGGCTTCTACGAGCAGTACTTC
-	TRBD1	TRBV7-6	TRBJ2-5	CASSLRDRGWQETQYF	TGTGCCAGCAGCTTACGGGACAGGGGTTGGCAAGAGACCCAGTACTTC
-	-	TRBV7-3	TRBJ1-2	CASSPPPGPNYGYTF	TGTGCCAGCAGCCCCCCGCCGGGACCTAACTATGGCTACACCTTC
-	-	TRBV27	TRBJ1-2	CASSWRGRGGYTF	TGTGCCAGCAGTTGGCGGGGGCGGGGTGGCTACACCTTC
-	-	TRBV7-9	TRBJ2-7	CASSFALEQYF	TGTGCCAGCAGCTTTGCCCTCGAGCAGTACTTC
-	TRBD1	TRBV20-1	TRBJ2-7	CSAFGQVLSYEQYF	TGCAGTGCTTTCGGACAGGTGCTCTCCTACGAGCAGTACTTC
-	-	TRBV6-4	TRBJ2-2	CASSDRDTGELFF	TGTGCCAGCAGTGACAGGGACACCGGGGAGCTGTTTTTT
-	-	TRBV30	TRBJ2-7	CAWSVGRGYEQYF	TGTGCCTGGAGTGTGGGCAGAGGCTACGAGCAGTACTTC
-	-	TRBV20-1	TRBJ1-5	CSASAGLFLGHF	TGCAGTGCTAGTGCCGGACTGTTTTTAGGGCATTTT
-	-	TRBV10-3	TRBJ2-7	CASGGRLSYEQYF	TGTGCCAGCGGAGGACGGCTCTCCTACGAGCAGTACTTC
-	-	TRBV19	TRBJ2-7	CASSMSGTSSYEQYF	TGTGCCAGTAGTATGTCGGGGACGAGCTCCTACGAGCAGTACTTC
-	TRBD1	TRBV20-1	TRBJ1-5	CSARDGTGVSNQPQHF	TGCAGTGCTAGGGATGGAACAGGGGTAAGCAATCAGCCCCAGCATTTT
-	-	TRBV7-2	TRBJ2-5	CASSYYGRQETQYF	TGTGCCAGCAGCTACTACGGCAGGCAAGAGACCCAGTACTTC
-	-	TRBV7-2	TRBJ1-2	CASSPSVSLYGYTF	TGTGCCAGCAGCCCATCGGTGTCCCTCTATGGCTACACCTTC